The present T cell receptor beta chain was sequenced within a study of cytomegalovirus exposure and HLA in healthy donors. With 60 Vbeta and 13 Jbeta primers, the PCR was carried out. Here immunoSEQ multiplex PCR was the method, and the copy in TCRdb shows in-frame clones only, minus some. The profile shows tens of thousands of clones, 70% to 85% of them singletons. The CDR3 extends over 14 amino acids. Germline CDR1 reads SNHLY; CDR2 reads FYNNEI. Losses at the gene ends were 6 bases for V and 5 bases for J; bases not matched to a gene: 7. The V call is TRBV2, the J call TRBJ2-1; 7 bases are a match to TRBD1. This sequence was found in a man in his 70s in good health and CMV-seropositive. The sample comprised PBMCs. CDR3 region: CASRTGTVDNEQFF. In nucleotides, the CDR3 is TGTGCCAGCAGAACCGGGACAGTCGACAATGAGCAGTTCTTC.